These 13 T cell receptor beta chains were all obtained from the same sample, sequenced in a study of beta chain features in type 1 diabetes. Sequencing targeted expressed TCRB transcripts, as all isolated RNA had been reverse transcribed. Profiled with immunoSEQ multiplex PCR; TCRdb holds only in-frame clones, not every one. This sample has 70,000 to 90,000 clones, with about a third found just once. Sequenced material: stem cell memory CD4+ T cells from blood. These receptor sequences come from a woman aged 18-29 years in good health.

This clone came up a few times. This chain joins TRBV7-2 and TRBJ2-5; D may be TRBD2 (6 bases). Germline loops: CDR1 SGHTA, CDR2 FQGNSA. The CDR3 loop spans 15 amino acids. V lost 6 bases, J lost 1 base, and 15 bases lay in between. In DNA form, the CDR3 reads TGTGCCAGCAGGTGGGCCGGAGGGGCCCAAGAGACCCAGTACTTC. It encodes CASRWAGGAQETQYF. Combining the CDR3 with reference TRBV7-2 and TRBJ2-5 gives the whole variable domain GAGVSQSPSNKVTEKGKDVELRCDPISGHTALYWYRQSLGQGLEFLIYFQGNSAPDKSGLPSDRFSAERTGGSVSTLTIQRTQQEDSAVYLCASRWAGGAQETQYFGPGTRLLVL.

The V gene is TRBV7-8, the J gene TRBJ2-5, with 7 bases matching TRBD2. The ends lost 7 bases at V and 0 bases at J; junction bases unmatched: 5. This CDR3 is built from 14 residues. Germline lookup yields CDR1 SGHVS and CDR2 FQNEAQ. The CDR3 here is CASTLGTNQETQYF. CDR3 DNA: TGTGCCAGCACCCTTGGGACTAACCAAGAGACCCAGTACTTC.

V is TRBV5-1 and J is TRBJ2-3; 14 nucleotides line up with TRBD2. The germline V gene encodes CDR1 SGHRS and CDR2 YFSETQ. Germline trimming cut 4 bases from V and 4 bases from J; bases unmatched to any gene: 17. This CDR3 has 20 residues. For the CDR3, the DNA is TGCGCCAGCAGCGCCGGACTAGCGGGGGGATACGATGTAAGTTCAGATACGCAGTATTTT. It translates to CASSAGLAGGYDVSSDTQYF.

The chain employs TRBV6-1 and TRBJ1-1, with 8 bases aligning to TRBD1. The CDR3 spans 13 residues. Germline V gene data show CDR1 as MNHNS and CDR2 as SASEGT. Trimming took 5 bases from V and 9 from J; bases not matched to a gene: 8. For the CDR3, the DNA is TGTGCCAGCAGTCTCACCGACAGGGGCCAAGCTTTCTTT. It translates to CASSLTDRGQAFF.

V gene TRBV4-2 combines with J gene TRBJ1-1, with D possibly TRBD1 on 5 matching bases. Trimming removed 5 bases at V and 6 bases at J, with 25 bases between. The CDR3 is 17 amino acids. Germline CDR1 reads LGHNA; CDR2 reads YNFKEQ. The chain's CDR3 is CASSLTSMGLISPEAFF. As DNA, the CDR3 is TGTGCCAGCAGCTTAACGTCAATGGGACTTATCAGCCCTGAAGCTTTCTTT.

The chain couples TRBV2 to TRBJ2-3, with D maybe TRBD2 (5 bases). Germline assignment: CDR1 SNHLY and CDR2 FYNNEI. The V end was cut by 7 bases, the J end by 0 bases, with 11 bases between. This CDR3 is 14 amino acids long. The CDR3 is CASKEVASTDTQYF. The CDR3 DNA is TGTGCCAGCAAGGAGGTCGCGAGCACAGATACGCAGTATTTT. The variable domain in full, completed from reference TRBV2 and TRBJ2-3, reads EPEVTQTPSHQVTQMGQEVILRCVPISNHLYFYWYRQILGQKVEFLVSFYNNEISEKSEIFDDQFSVERPDGSNFTLKIRSTKLEDSAMYFCASKEVASTDTQYFGPGTRLTVL.

This chain uses TRBV18 with TRBJ2-2; D unclear. Between the trimmed V and J ends, which lost 4 bases and 4 bases, there was a span of 10 bases. From germline, CDR1 is KGHSH and CDR2 LQKENI. The CDR3 has 14 amino acids. The CDR3 sequence: CASSQAQTTGELFF. The CDR3 nucleotides read TGTGCCAGCTCACAGGCACAGACCACCGGGGAGCTGTTTTTT.

This clone turned up a few times. The chain links TRBV29-1 to TRBJ1-4; D gene unclear. This CDR3 contains 11 residues. V lost 7 bases to trimming and J lost 5 bases, with 8 bases between them. Germline-derived CDR1 and CDR2 are SQVTM and ANQGSEA. CDR3 DNA sequence: TGCAGCGGGAGAGCAAATGAAAAACTGTTTTTT. Protein: CSGRANEKLFF.

This clone was counted only a few times. The CDR3 nucleotides are TGTGCCAGCCAAAGGCCTAACCGGGGAGAGACCCAGTACTTC. It specifies CASQRPNRGETQYF. The chain links TRBV7-2 to TRBJ2-5; D is possibly TRBD2 (5 bases). The V and J ends lost 8 bases and 4 bases respectively, with 17 bases between them. The CDR3 is made up of 14 amino acids. Germline-derived CDR1 and CDR2 are SGHTA and FQGNSA.

This chain links TRBV5-4 with TRBJ2-1; D gene uncertain. CDR3 size: 13 residues. Germline loops: CDR1 SGHNT, CDR2 YYREEE (reference sequence). V was pared by 0 bases and J by 8 bases, with 9 bases between. The CDR3 DNA reads TGTGCCAGCAGCTTGGACGAGTTGGATGAGCAGTTCTTC. Its protein is CASSLDELDEQFF.

The rearrangement joins TRBV19 to TRBJ1-2; possible D gene TRBD1, 5 bases. The CDR3 totals 14 residues. Between the trimmed V and J ends, which lost 6 bases and 2 bases, there was a span of 13 bases. Germline values: CDR1 LNHDA, CDR2 SQIVND (reference sequence). CDR3 nucleotides: TGTGCCAGTAGGTTCAGGGTCCTCAACTATGGCTACACCTTC. It is translated as CASRFRVLNYGYTF.

This clone was seen a handful of times. The rearrangement links TRBV7-2 to TRBJ2-3; the D gene is possibly TRBD2 (5 bases). The V end was cut by 1 base, the J end by 6 bases, with 11 bases between. Germline CDR1 SGHTA, CDR2 FQGNSA. CDR3 length: 14 residues. CDR3 sequence (DNA): TGTGCCAGCAGCTTAGGGCCCTCGGGGGATACGCAGTATTTT. This sequence encodes CASSLGPSGDTQYF.

This clone turned up a few times. The V call is TRBV7-6, the J call TRBJ2-2; possibly TRBD1 for D (7 bases). There are 17 residues in the CDR3. The V gene lost 5 bases and the J gene lost 0 bases, with 16 bases spanning the gap. Germline V gene sequence: CDR1 SGHVS, CDR2 FNYEAQ. As DNA, the CDR3 is TGTGCCAGCAGCCCACCGGGGGACAGTACGAACACCGGGGAGCTGTTTTTT. The encoded protein is CASSPPGDSTNTGELFF.